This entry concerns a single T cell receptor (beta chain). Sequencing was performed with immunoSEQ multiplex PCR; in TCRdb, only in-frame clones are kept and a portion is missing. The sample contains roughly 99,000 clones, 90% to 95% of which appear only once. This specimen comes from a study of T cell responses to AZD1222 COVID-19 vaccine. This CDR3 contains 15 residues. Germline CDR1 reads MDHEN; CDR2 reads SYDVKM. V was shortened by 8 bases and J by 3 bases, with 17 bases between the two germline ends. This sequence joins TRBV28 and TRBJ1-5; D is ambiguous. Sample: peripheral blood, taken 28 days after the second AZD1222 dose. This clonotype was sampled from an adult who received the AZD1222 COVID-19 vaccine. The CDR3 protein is CASSRSQRYNQPQHF. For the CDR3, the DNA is TGTGCCAGCTCCCGGTCCCAGAGATACAATCAGCCCCAGCATTTT.